The 5 T cell receptor beta chains given below trace back to one sample, sequenced in a study of tumor-infiltrating lymphocytes in localized non-small cell lung cancer. TCRdb's table, derived via immunoSEQ multiplex PCR, lists solely in-frame clones and lacks some. The sample consists of under 35,000 clones, 70% to 90% of them appearing once. The specimen was lung tumor tissue. Source of these receptors: a human donor with non-small cell lung cancer.

CDR3 DNA: TGTGCCAGCAGCTTGGGGGTCGGGGACGTTTATAATTCACCCCTCCACTTT. Encoded protein: CASSLGVGDVYNSPLHF. V gene TRBV5-6 combines with J gene TRBJ1-6; D may be TRBD1 (5 bases). This CDR3 has 17 amino acids. Germline CDR1 and CDR2: SGHDT and YYEEEE. V lost 0 bases, J lost 4 bases, and 14 bases lay in between.

The CDR3 loop is CASSQDLGPGGRQPQHF. The CDR3 DNA reads as TGTGCCAGCAGCCAGGATCTCGGGCCAGGGGGCCGTCAGCCCCAGCATTTT. This chain connects TRBV5-8 to TRBJ1-5, with 8 bases matching TRBD1. With 4 bases clipped from V and 6 bases from J, the junction kept 15 bases outside the gene matches. The CDR3 has 17 residues. The V gene's germline CDR1 is SGHTS and CDR2 YDEGEE.

The V and J genes are TRBV6-5 and TRBJ1-2, with 7 bases matching TRBD1. This CDR3 is 13 amino acids long. From germline, CDR1 is MNHEY and CDR2 SVGAGI. V gave up 1 base and J gave up 6 bases; unmatched junction bases: 2. In DNA form, the CDR3 reads TGTGCCAGCAGTTACTACAGGGGCAATGGCTACACCTTC. Amino acids: CASSYYRGNGYTF.

The chain links TRBV11-2 to TRBJ1-3; D is undetermined. Trimming cost V 1 base and J 4 bases, with 5 bases left between them. Germline V gene lookup returns CDR1 SGHAT and CDR2 FQNNGV. CDR3 length equals 13 residues. CDR3 in amino acids: CASSLGPGNTIYF. DNA of the CDR3: TGTGCCAGCAGCTTAGGTCCCGGAAACACCATATATTTT.

The V gene is TRBV15, the J gene TRBJ1-1; D remains ambiguous. CDR1 and CDR2 from the germline V gene are LNHNV and YYDKDF (reference sequence). The CDR3 length is 13 residues. Trimming took 0 bases from V and 6 from J, leaving 8 bases between them. The CDR3 protein is CATSRDLHSEAFF. CDR3 nucleotides: TGTGCCACCAGCAGAGATCTTCACTCTGAAGCTTTCTTT.